The sequence of this TCR beta chain was determined in a study of blood T cell repertoires in COVID-19. Whole-study context: The study drew acute and convalescent COVID-19 samples from the United States, Italy and Spain.

The germline gives CDR1 SGDLS, CDR2 YYNGEE. Unmatched junction bases numbered 1, after V lost 0 bases and J lost 2 bases. CDR3 size: 15 residues. How the authors handled the data: Cell counts per sample came from amplifying reference gene primers. Sequencing used immunoSEQ multiplex PCR; TCRdb keeps in-frame clones, though not all of them. D and trimming were read from the DNA, whereas the V and J calls and clone size are those reported in that table. This table holds roughly 200,000 clones, roughly 80% found once. About this clone itself: In the same sample, other DNA sequences code for this CDR3.

Sequencing was performed on peripheral blood. The chain has TRBV9 and TRBJ2-7; 11 bases agree with TRBD2. The TCR sequence derives from a woman of 80 years or more with acute or convalescent COVID-19. CDR3 in DNA: TGTGCCAGCAGCGTAGGACTAGCGGGGACCTACGAGCAGTACTTC. It codes for CASSVGLAGTYEQYF.